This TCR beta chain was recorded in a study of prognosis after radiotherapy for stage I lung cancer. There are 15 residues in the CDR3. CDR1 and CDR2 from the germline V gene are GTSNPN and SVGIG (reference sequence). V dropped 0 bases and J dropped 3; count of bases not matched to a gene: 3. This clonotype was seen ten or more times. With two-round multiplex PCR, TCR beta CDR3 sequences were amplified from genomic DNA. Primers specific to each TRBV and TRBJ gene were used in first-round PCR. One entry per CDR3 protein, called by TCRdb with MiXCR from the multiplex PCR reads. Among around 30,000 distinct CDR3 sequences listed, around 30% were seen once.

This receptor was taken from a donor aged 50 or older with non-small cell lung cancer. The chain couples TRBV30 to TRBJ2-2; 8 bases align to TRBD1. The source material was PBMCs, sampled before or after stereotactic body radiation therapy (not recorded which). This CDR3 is CAWSVLTGDTGELFF. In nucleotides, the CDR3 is TGTGCCTGGAGTGTACTGACAGGGGACACCGGGGAGCTGTTTTTT.